This T cell receptor (beta chain) was retrieved from a study of T cell responses to AZD1222 COVID-19 vaccine. As for this clone: Its antigen is currently unknown.

The V end lost 8 bases, the J end lost 2 bases, and 9 bases lay between the germline ends. This CDR3 comprises 12 residues. CDR1 is MNHEY and CDR2 is SVGAGI in the germline V gene. Study-level findings and limits: There were mostly white British donors and more females than males, and clonal diversity was possibly underestimated.

Libraries were prepared by immunoSEQ multiplex PCR; TCRdb keeps only in-frame clonotypes and omits some of them. The sample contains 180,000 or so clones, 70% to 90% of which appear only once. This chain joins TRBV6-5 and TRBJ2-5, with D tentatively TRBD2 (5 bases). Source: peripheral blood, taken on day 0 of AZD1222 vaccination. The clonotype originates from an adult in good health. CDR3 bases: TGTGCCAGCGCGGGCAGACAAGAGACCCAGTACTTC. As protein: CASAGRQETQYF.